What follows describes a single T cell receptor beta chain. Its antigen is not identified. This may come from a read error, since a much larger clone is one base off. Unique molecular identifiers were incorporated during preparation of the TCRbeta library. TCRdb analysed the PCR reads with MiXCR anew, one entry per CDR3 protein. The sample consists of approximately 650,000 distinct CDR3 sequences, about an eighth of them appearing once. The data are from a study of T-cell reconstitution after alpha-beta-depleted transplantation in children. General study points: It was reported that alpha-beta T cells came from several hundred expanded graft clones (about two months after transplant). The main origin of T-cell counts and diversity one year after transplant was newly produced T cells.

CDR3 length equals 15 residues. Specimen: PBMCs, collected before TCRalphabeta/CD19-depleted stem cell transplant. The gene calls are TRBV12-3 or TRBV12-4 and TRBJ2-1; D gene ambiguous. The receptor was derived from a girl aged 2 to 10 with congenital amegakaryocytic thrombocytopenia, due to receive a stem cell transplant. The CDR3 loop reads CASSSDTYSYNEQSF. The CDR3 coding sequence is TGTGCCAGCAGTTCCGACACCTACTCCTACAATGAGCAGTCCTTC.